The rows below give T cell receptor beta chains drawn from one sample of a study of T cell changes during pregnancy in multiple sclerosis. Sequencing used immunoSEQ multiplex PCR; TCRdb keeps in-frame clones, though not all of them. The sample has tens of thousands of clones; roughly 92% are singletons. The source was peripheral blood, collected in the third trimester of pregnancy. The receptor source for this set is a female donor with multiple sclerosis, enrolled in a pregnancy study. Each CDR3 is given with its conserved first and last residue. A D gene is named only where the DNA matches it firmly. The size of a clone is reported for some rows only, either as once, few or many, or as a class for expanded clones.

CASSPRYSNQPQHF TGTGCCAGCAGCCCTAGATATAGCAATCAGCCCCAGCATTTT TRBJ1-5 TRBV7-2 - -
CASRPSGSQTQYF TGTGCCAGCAGACCCAGCGGGAGCCAGACCCAGTACTTC TRBJ2-5 TRBV14 TRBD2 -
CASSESQALSVAFF TGCGCCAGCAGTGAGAGTCAGGCCCTATCCGTAGCTTTCTTT TRBJ1-1 TRBV10-2 - -
CASSFIVPRPYEQYF TGTGCCAGCAGCTTTATCGTCCCCAGGCCCTACGAGCAGTACTTC TRBJ2-7 TRBV7-9 - once
CASSMGAGGRSTDTQYF TGTGCCAGCAGCATGGGGGCCGGGGGTAGGAGCACAGATACGCAGTATTTT TRBJ2-3 TRBV5-4 - -
CASSQGDRGEQYF TGTGCCAGCAGCCAAGGGGACAGGGGCGAGCAGTACTTC TRBJ2-7 TRBV14 TRBD1 -
CASSPPRNTGELFF TGCGCCAGCAGCCCTCCCCGGAACACCGGGGAGCTGTTTTTT TRBJ2-2 TRBV5-1 - -
CASSALLAVGPAYTQYF TGTGCCAGCAGCGCCCTGCTAGCGGTAGGTCCGGCGTATACGCAGTATTTT TRBJ2-3 TRBV5-5 TRBD2 -
CASSYSRTSWETQYF TGTGCCAGCAGTTACTCGCGGACTAGCTGGGAGACCCAGTACTTC TRBJ2-5 TRBV6-5 TRBD2 -
CAREMSGTVLDEQYF TGTGCCAGGGAAATGTCCGGGACAGTACTCGACGAGCAGTACTTC TRBJ2-7 TRBV2 TRBD1 few
CASSPSGTGSDEQFF TGTGCCAGCAGCCCTAGTGGGACAGGGAGCGATGAGCAGTTCTTC TRBJ2-1 TRBV9 TRBD1 -
CASSPELASQETQYF TGTGCCAGCTCACCAGAACTAGCGTCTCAAGAGACCCAGTACTTC TRBJ2-5 TRBV18 TRBD2 -
CASSVGRRNTGELFF TGTGCCAGCAGCGTAGGACGGAGGAACACCGGGGAGCTGTTTTTT TRBJ2-2 TRBV9 - -
CASSSRTTRSGETQYF TGTGCCAGCAGCTCCCGGACGACTAGATCGGGGGAGACCCAGTACTTC TRBJ2-5 TRBV9 - -
CASSRDEQFF TGCGCCAGCAGTAGAGATGAGCAGTTCTTC TRBJ2-1 TRBV23-1 - -
CASSFTSGRVETQYF TGTGCCAGCAGCTTTACTAGCGGGAGGGTAGAGACCCAGTACTTC TRBJ2-5 TRBV7-9 TRBD2 -
CASSSPGQGAGEQFF TGTGCCAGCAGCTCGCCGGGACAGGGGGCAGGTGAGCAGTTCTTC TRBJ2-1 TRBV5-4 TRBD1 -
CAISERRDNQPQHF TGTGCCATCAGTGAGCGCCGCGACAACCAGCCCCAGCATTTT TRBJ1-5 TRBV10-3 - -
CASSQTPPDWLEGTQYF TGTGCCAGCAGCCAGACACCCCCGGACTGGCTCGAGGGGACCCAGTACTTC TRBJ2-5 TRBV28 - -
CASSLDRYKHPYYGYTF TGTGCCAGCAGCCTCGACAGGTACAAGCACCCTTACTATGGCTACACCTTC TRBJ1-2 TRBV28 - -
CARSLWGLSYNEQFF TGTGCCAGAAGCTTGTGGGGGCTCTCCTACAATGAGCAGTTCTTC TRBJ2-1 TRBV5-3 - -
CASSQGLAGVLSNYEQYF TGCGCCAGCAGCCAAGGACTAGCGGGAGTCCTTTCTAACTACGAGCAGTACTTC TRBJ2-7 TRBV4-1 TRBD2 once
CASSRLAGTYEQYF TGTGCCAGCAGCCGACTAGCGGGGACCTACGAGCAGTACTTC TRBJ2-7 TRBV14 TRBD2 -
CASSSSGNNYEQYF TGTGCCAGCAGCTCTAGCGGTAACAATTACGAGCAGTACTTC TRBJ2-7 TRBV14 TRBD2 once
CASRTGQKDTDTQYF TGTGCCAGTAGAACAGGGCAAAAAGACACAGATACGCAGTATTTT TRBJ2-3 TRBV19 - -
CASSTPPGTVWATEAFF TGTGCCAGTAGTACCCCACCAGGGACAGTTTGGGCCACTGAAGCTTTCTTT TRBJ1-1 TRBV19 TRBD1 -
CASSLTGPYNEQFF TGTGCCAGCAGCTTGACAGGACCCTACAATGAGCAGTTCTTC TRBJ2-1 TRBV5-4 - -
CASSLTPAGINEQFF TGTGCCAGCAGCTTAACGCCAGCGGGCATCAATGAGCAGTTCTTC TRBJ2-1 TRBV7-3 - -
CASSLAREVETQYF TGTGCCAGCAGCTTAGCGCGGGAGGTAGAGACCCAGTACTTC TRBJ2-5 TRBV7-2 TRBD2 -
CASSPGTGAGGYTF TGTGCCAGCAGCCCCGGGACAGGGGCGGGTGGCTACACCTTC TRBJ1-2 TRBV7-3 TRBD1 -
CASSYRTDYSYEQYF TGTGCCAGCAGTTACCGGACTGACTACTCCTACGAGCAGTACTTC TRBJ2-7 TRBV6-5 - -
CASSQDGDGARGLEAFF TGCGCCAGCAGCCAAGATGGGGACGGCGCGAGGGGGCTTGAAGCTTTCTTT TRBJ1-1 TRBV4-1 TRBD1 -